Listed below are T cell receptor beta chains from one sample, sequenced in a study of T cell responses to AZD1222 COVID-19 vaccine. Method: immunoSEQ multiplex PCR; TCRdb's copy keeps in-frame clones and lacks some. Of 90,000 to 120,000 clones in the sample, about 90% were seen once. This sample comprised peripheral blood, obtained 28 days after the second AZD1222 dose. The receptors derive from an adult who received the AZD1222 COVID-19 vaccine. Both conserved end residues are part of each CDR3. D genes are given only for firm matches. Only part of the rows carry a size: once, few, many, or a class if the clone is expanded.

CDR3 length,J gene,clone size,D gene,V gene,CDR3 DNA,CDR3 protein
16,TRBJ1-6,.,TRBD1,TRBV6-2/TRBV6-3,TGTGCCAGCAGTTATTTGGGACAGGGCGTTAATTCACCCCTCCACTTT,CASSYLGQGVNSPLHF
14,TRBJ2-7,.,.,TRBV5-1,TGCGCCAGCAGCCCCGGGGGCGGATCCTACGAGCAGTACTTC,CASSPGGGSYEQYF
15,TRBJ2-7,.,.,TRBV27,TGTGCCAGCACACCCGGTGGCGGGGCCGCCTACGAGCAGTACTTC,CASTPGGGAAYEQYF
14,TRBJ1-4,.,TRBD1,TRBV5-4,TGTGCCAGCAGCTTGAGGGGGCAGGATGAAAAACTGTTTTTT,CASSLRGQDEKLFF
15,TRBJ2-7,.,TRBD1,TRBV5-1,TGCGCCAGCAGAACTGGGACAGGGCATCCCTACGAGCAGTACTTC,CASRTGTGHPYEQYF
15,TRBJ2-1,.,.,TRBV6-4,TGTGCCAGCAGATTAGACAGTTCAGCCTACAATGAGCAGTTCTTC,CASRLDSSAYNEQFF
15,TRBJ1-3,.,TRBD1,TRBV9,TGTGCCAGCAGCTTAACAGGGGTCTCTGGAAACACCATATATTTT,CASSLTGVSGNTIYF
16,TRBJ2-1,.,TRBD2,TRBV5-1,TGCGCCAGCAGCCTTAGCGGGATAAGCTCCTACAATGAGCAGTTCTTC,CASSLSGISSYNEQFF
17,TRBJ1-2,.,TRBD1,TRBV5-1,TGCGCCAGCAGCGTAATTCCCCCCGGGACAGGGGTGGATGGCTACACCTTC,CASSVIPPGTGVDGYTF
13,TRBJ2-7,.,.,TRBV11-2,TGTGCCAGCAGCTTCGGTCGGGGCTACGAGCAGTACTTC,CASSFGRGYEQYF
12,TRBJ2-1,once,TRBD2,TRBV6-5,TGTGCCAGCAGGCGGGAGGCCAATGAGCAGTTCTTC,CASRREANEQFF
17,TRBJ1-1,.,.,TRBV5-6,TGTGCCAGCAGCCTGGGAGGCAGGGGAGTTAGTGACACTGAAGCTTTCTTT,CASSLGGRGVSDTEAFF
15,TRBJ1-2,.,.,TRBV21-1,TGTGCCAGCAGCAGGGACTTCCCTCAAGTAAACGGCTACACCTTC,CASSRDFPQVNGYTF